One and the same sample provided the 23 T cell receptor beta chains below, sequenced in a study of T cell responses to AZD1222 COVID-19 vaccine. TCRdb keeps only in-frame clones here, not all; method: immunoSEQ multiplex PCR. The table includes around 160,000 clones, less than 95% detected once. The specimen was peripheral blood, collected on day 0 of AZD1222 vaccination. These receptors came from an adult in good health.

The chain couples TRBV2 to TRBJ2-1; TRBD2 aligns across 10 bases. V trimming: 3 bases; J trimming: 6 bases; junction bases outside the gene matches: 2. CDR1 and CDR2 from the germline V gene are SNHLY and FYNNEI. The CDR3 is made up of 14 amino acids. CDR3 DNA sequence: TGTGCCAGCAGTGACCCTAGCGGGAGCAATGAGCAGTTCTTC. Translation: CASSDPSGSNEQFF.

J is TRBJ1-1 and V is TRBV15, with TRBD1 matching 8 bases. The CDR3 loop spans 12 amino acids. CDR1 is LNHNV, CDR2 YYDKDF, per germline (reference sequence). Trimming removed 3 bases from V and 8 bases from J; junction bases left unmatched: 2. Here the CDR3 reads CATSRGDREAFF. The CDR3, as DNA: TGTGCCACCAGCAGGGGGGACAGGGAAGCTTTCTTT.

The chain links TRBV27 to TRBJ1-5; a possible D gene is TRBD1 (6 bases). The CDR3 runs to 12 residues. V was pared by 6 bases and J by 4 bases, with 7 bases between. Germline CDR1 is MNHEY and CDR2 is SMNVEV (reference sequence). The CDR3 is CASRQGNQPQHF. CDR3 nucleotide sequence: TGTGCCAGCAGGCAGGGGAATCAGCCCCAGCATTTT.

The V gene is TRBV4-1, the J gene TRBJ1-1; D is uncertain. This CDR3 region has 14 residues. The germline V gene encodes CDR1 MGHRA and CDR2 YSYEKL. Trimming removed 0 bases at V and 10 bases at J, with 15 bases between. Here the CDR3 reads CASSQERTIPSAFF. The CDR3 nucleotides read TGCGCCAGCAGCCAAGAGAGGACCATCCCCTCAGCTTTCTTT.

The gene calls are TRBV7-9 and TRBJ1-2; D gene unclear. This CDR3 comprises 14 residues. Per the germline V gene, CDR1 is SEHNR and CDR2 is FQNEAQ (reference sequence). With 5 bases removed from V and 0 bases from J, the gap between germline ends came to 10 bases. CDR3: CASSVRSANYGYTF. In DNA, the CDR3 is TGTGCCAGCAGCGTCCGGTCCGCTAACTATGGCTACACCTTC.

The gene calls are TRBV6-5 and TRBJ1-1; no definite D call. The CDR3 extends over 12 amino acids. Trimming removed 6 bases from V and 3 bases from J, with 8 bases in between. Germline V CDR1 and CDR2: MNHEY, SVGAGI. The CDR3 reads CASSWLDTEAFF. The CDR3 coding sequence is TGTGCCAGCAGCTGGCTGGACACTGAAGCTTTCTTT.

V gene TRBV9 combines with J gene TRBJ2-1; D is unclear. Germline V CDR1 and CDR2: SGDLS, YYNGEE. Trimming removed 2 bases at V and 2 bases at J, with 8 bases between. The CDR3 runs 14 residues. The DNA for the CDR3 is TGTGCCAGCAGCGTGGGAACGGCCTACAATGAGCAGTTCTTC. Translated: CASSVGTAYNEQFF.

V usage is TRBV10-1 and J usage is TRBJ2-1; 8 bases map to TRBD1. V shed 6 bases and J 6 bases; nucleotides not matched to a gene: 13. Germline CDR1 and CDR2: WNHNN and SYGVQD (reference sequence). The CDR3 spans 16 residues. The CDR3 region is CASSPLDRVIGNEQFF. CDR3 coding DNA: TGCGCCAGCAGCCCTCTGGACAGGGTAATTGGCAATGAGCAGTTCTTC.

V and J are TRBV19 and TRBJ1-2, with 10 positions matching TRBD1. This CDR3 contains 15 residues. V was clipped by 7 bases and J by 1 base; unmatched bases: 6. Germline loops: CDR1 LNHDA, CDR2 SQIVND (reference sequence). CDR3 sequence (DNA): TGTGCCAGTAAGGGACAGGGGTATTATAACTATGGCTACACCTTC. It is translated as CASKGQGYYNYGYTF.

The chain joins TRBV2 to TRBJ2-2; D gene uncertain. The CDR3 runs to 14 residues. V gave up 2 bases and J gave up 6 bases, with 10 bases separating them. Germline CDR1 reads SNHLY; CDR2 reads FYNNEI. The CDR3 region is CASSELVTAGELFF. CDR3 nucleotide sequence: TGTGCCAGCAGTGAACTTGTAACAGCCGGGGAGCTGTTTTTT.

The J gene is TRBJ2-1, the V gene TRBV18, with D uncertain. Germline V lookup: CDR1 KGHSH, CDR2 LQKENI. V was shortened by 0 bases and J by 12 bases, with 12 bases between the two germline ends. This CDR3 has 13 amino acids. The CDR3 sequence is CASSPPVFPGQFF. The CDR3 DNA follows: TGTGCCAGCTCACCACCCGTTTTCCCCGGGCAGTTCTTC.

The V gene is TRBV28, the J gene TRBJ1-5; tentative D call: TRBD1 (6 bases). The CDR3 is 14 amino acids. Trimming cost V 5 bases and J 2 bases, with 10 bases left between them. Germline loops: CDR1 MDHEN, CDR2 SYDVKM. CDR3 residues: CASSTGLRNQPQHF. The CDR3, as DNA: TGTGCCAGCAGTACAGGGCTCCGCAATCAGCCCCAGCATTTT.

This clone was seen only once. The genes are TRBV7-8 and TRBJ1-6; a weak D match, TRBD1 (5 bases). Germline-derived CDR1 and CDR2 are SGHVS and FQNEAQ. The CDR3 extends over 17 amino acids. The V gene lost 1 base and the J gene lost 7 bases, with 17 bases spanning the gap. The CDR3 DNA reads as TGTGCCAGCAGCTTAGGGTCCGGGGCGCAGAGGAATTCACCCCTCCACTTT. Its protein product is CASSLGSGAQRNSPLHF. Together with reference TRBV7-8 and TRBJ1-6, the CDR3 gives the full variable domain: GAGVSQSPRYKVAKRGQDVALRCDPISGHVSLFWYQQALGQGPEFLTYFQNEAQLDKSGLPSDRFFAERPEGSVSTLKIQRTQQEDSAVYLCASSLGSGAQRNSPLHFGNGTRLTVT.

J is TRBJ2-1 and V is TRBV29-1; possible D gene TRBD2, 6 bases. V shed 5 bases and J shed 1 base, with 15 bases lying between them. The length of the CDR3 is 15 residues. CDR1 and CDR2 from the germline V gene are SQVTM and ANQGSEA. In DNA form, the CDR3 reads TGCAGCGTTCGAGGGGTAGCGGAATCCTACAATGAGCAGTTCTTC. Amino acids: CSVRGVAESYNEQFF.

The gene calls are TRBV5-1 and TRBJ2-1; perhaps TRBD1 as D (6 bases). The germline CDR1 and CDR2 sequences are SGHRS and YFSETQ. The CDR3 runs 12 residues. V was trimmed by 6 bases and J by 7 bases, leaving 11 bases between them. The CDR3 nucleotides read TGCGCCAGCAACGTACAGGGTAATGAGCAGTTCTTC. This encodes CASNVQGNEQFF.

This clone was recorded a few times. The chain joins TRBV19 to TRBJ2-7; 9 positions agree with TRBD2. With 1 base clipped from V and 4 bases from J, the junction kept 5 bases outside the gene matches. The CDR3 spans 15 residues. CDR1 is LNHDA and CDR2 is SQIVND in the germline V gene (reference sequence). The CDR3 here is CASSIAEGLAYEQYF. The CDR3 DNA is TGTGCCAGTAGTATAGCGGAGGGACTAGCATACGAGCAGTACTTC.

This chain uses TRBV11-2 with TRBJ2-2; no reliable D call. The ends were cut back, 2 bases at V and 3 bases at J, with 7 bases in the middle. The CDR3 has 14 amino acids. From germline, CDR1 is SGHAT and CDR2 FQNNGV. CDR3 DNA sequence: TGTGCCAGCAGCTTAAACGGATACACCGGGGAGCTGTTTTTT. Residues: CASSLNGYTGELFF.

The chain joins TRBV6-5 to TRBJ1-5, with D possibly being TRBD1 (5 bases). Trimming stripped 7 bases from V and 7 bases from J, with 17 bases between. From germline, CDR1 is MNHEY and CDR2 SVGAGI. The CDR3 spans 14 residues. The CDR3 here is CASIEGASMQPQHF. The CDR3 bases are TGTGCCAGCATCGAAGGGGCATCTATGCAGCCCCAGCATTTT.

Note on this clone: The sample contains more than one DNA sequence encoding this CDR3. This chain connects TRBV5-1 to TRBJ1-3; D gene unclear. Germline CDR1 is SGHRS and CDR2 is YFSETQ. The V and J ends lost 0 bases and 3 bases respectively, with 1 base between them. This CDR3 has 12 amino acids. CDR3 loop: CASSLGGNTIYF. The CDR3 coding sequence is TGCGCCAGCAGCTTGGGTGGAAACACCATATATTTT.

The chain has TRBV30 and TRBJ1-1; the D gene is possibly TRBD1 (6 bases). The V end was cut by 3 bases, the J end by 11 bases, with 13 bases between. Looked up from germline, CDR1 is GTSNPN and CDR2 is SVGIG (reference sequence). The length of the CDR3 is 11 residues. CDR3 region: CAWSPNRAAFF. In DNA form, the CDR3 reads TGTGCCTGGAGCCCCAACAGGGCGGCTTTCTTT.

The chain carries TRBV30 and TRBJ1-6; D unresolved. Looked up from germline, CDR1 is GTSNPN and CDR2 is SVGIG (reference sequence). The CDR3 runs 14 residues. Trimming pared 5 bases from V and 5 bases from J, leaving 13 bases between. CDR3 nucleotide sequence: TGTGCCTGGGGCGCGGGCCCTAATAATTCACCCCTCCACTTT. It translates to CAWGAGPNNSPLHF.

The J gene is TRBJ1-5, the V gene TRBV12-3 or TRBV12-4; D unresolved. The CDR3 sequence is 13 residues long. Deletions cut 6 bases from V and 4 bases from J, with 10 bases between. The chain's CDR3 is CASRQSGNQPQHF. CDR3 nucleotide sequence: TGTGCCAGCAGACAGTCAGGTAATCAGCCCCAGCATTTT.

The V call is TRBV5-1, the J call TRBJ1-2, with TRBD1 matching 8 bases. This CDR3 region has 15 residues. V shed 0 bases and J 6 bases; nucleotides not matched to a gene: 7. The germline gives CDR1 SGHRS, CDR2 YFSETQ. In DNA, the CDR3 is TGCGCCAGCAGCTTGGAAGTTTCAGGGGGCAATGGCTACACCTTC. It yields the protein CASSLEVSGGNGYTF. Filled out from reference TRBV5-1 and TRBJ1-2, the complete variable domain reads KAGVTQTPRYLIKTRGQQVTLSCSPISGHRSVSWYQQTPGQGLQFLFEYFSETQRNKGNFPGRFSGRQFSNSRSEMNVSTLELGDSALYLCASSLEVSGGNGYTFGSGTRLTVV.